The 16 T cell receptor beta chains listed next were all sequenced from one sample in a study of cytomegalovirus exposure and HLA in healthy donors. PCR primers comprised 60 Vbeta and 13 Jbeta primers. Profiled with immunoSEQ multiplex PCR; TCRdb holds only in-frame clones, not every one. Of about 180,000 clones in the sample, 70% to 80% were seen once. What was sequenced was PBMCs. These receptors all stem from a man between 18 and 35 years old in good health and CMV-seronegative.

The rearrangement joins TRBV7-9 to TRBJ1-6, with D tentatively TRBD1 (6 bases). Germline values: CDR1 SEHNR, CDR2 FQNEAQ (reference sequence). V lost 1 base and J 7 bases, leaving 11 bases between the germline ends. This CDR3 is 15 amino acids long. The CDR3, as DNA: TGTGCCAGCAGCTTAGGGGCAGGGGAGAATTCACCCCTCCACTTT. This gives the protein CASSLGAGENSPLHF.

This chain joins TRBV7-2 and TRBJ2-2; 7 bases are a match to TRBD2. V was clipped by 3 bases and J by 6 bases; unmatched bases: 10. Germline V gives CDR1 SGHTA, CDR2 FQGNSA. This CDR3 comprises 16 residues. The CDR3 region has the DNA TGTGCCAGCAGCTTGACGCTAACTACTAGCGCCGGGGAGCTGTTTTTT. Its protein product is CASSLTLTTSAGELFF.

The chain employs TRBV7-2 and TRBJ2-1, with TRBD1 matching 8 bases. In germline, CDR1 is SGHTA, CDR2 FQGNSA. After removal of 5 bases from V and 7 bases from J, the junction contained 13 bases not matched to a gene. The CDR3 totals 16 residues. The CDR3 reads CASSPQGALMVNEQFF. The DNA of the CDR3 is TGTGCCAGCAGCCCCCAGGGGGCTTTGATGGTGAATGAGCAGTTCTTC.

The chain combines TRBV4-1 with TRBJ2-1, with D possibly TRBD1 on 6 matching bases. The length of the CDR3 is 15 residues. V lost 4 bases to trimming and J lost 5 bases, with 15 bases between them. CDR1 is MGHRA and CDR2 is YSYEKL in the germline V gene. This CDR3 reads CASSPIPGHHNEQFF. The CDR3 DNA reads as TGCGCCAGCAGCCCAATTCCGGGACATCACAATGAGCAGTTCTTC.

The chain employs TRBV6-4 and TRBJ2-1, with 15 bases aligning to TRBD2. V was clipped by 9 bases and J by 0 bases; unmatched bases: 12. The germline gives CDR1 MRHNA, CDR2 SNTAGT. This CDR3 has 19 amino acids. The CDR3 region is CARARTSGGDPSSYNEQFF. The CDR3 DNA follows: TGTGCCAGAGCGAGGACTAGCGGGGGGGATCCCAGCTCCTACAATGAGCAGTTCTTC.

In this sample, this clone turned up once. V is TRBV13 and J is TRBJ2-3; TRBD2 matches 12 bases. The CDR3 has 15 residues. J lost 7 bases, V lost 0 bases, and 2 bases had no gene match. In germline, CDR1 is PRHDT, CDR2 FYEKMQ (reference sequence). The CDR3 loop is CASSLGTSGRNTQYF. As DNA, the CDR3 is TGTGCCAGCAGCTTAGGGACTAGCGGGAGAAATACGCAGTATTTT.

The V call is TRBV6-6, the J call TRBJ2-1; TRBD2 agrees at 7 bases. J gave up 2 bases and V 4 bases, and 2 bases lay outside the gene matches. The CDR3 consists of 14 residues. The germline V gene has CDR1 MNHNY and CDR2 SVGAGI (reference sequence). The CDR3 region has the DNA TGTGCCAGCAGTTTAGCGGGTGCCTACAATGAGCAGTTCTTC. It encodes CASSLAGAYNEQFF.

The chain recombines TRBV5-1 with TRBJ2-7; 8 bases line up with TRBD1. The CDR3 runs to 14 residues. The junction had 4 bases not matched to a gene; V was cut back by 0 bases and J by 5 bases. The V gene's germline CDR1 is SGHRS and CDR2 YFSETQ. Here the CDR3 DNA reads TGCGCCAGCAGCTTGGGACAGGGGATTAACGAGCAGTACTTC. Residues: CASSLGQGINEQYF.

This chain connects TRBV30 to TRBJ2-6; no firm D call. The germline CDR1 and CDR2 sequences are GTSNPN and SVGIG (reference sequence). The CDR3 has 16 amino acids. V shed 2 bases and J shed 0 bases, with 11 bases lying between them. In nucleotides, the CDR3 is TGTGCCTGGAGTTGGGCAGTGATCTCTGGGGCCAACGTCCTGACTTTC. Translation gives CAWSWAVISGANVLTF. Supplemented by reference TRBV30 and TRBJ2-6, the full variable domain reads SQTIHQWPATLVQPVGSPLSLECTVEGTSNPNLYWYRQAAGRGLQLLFYSVGIGQISSEVPQNLSASRPQDRQFILSSKKLLLSDSGFYLCAWSWAVISGANVLTFGAGSRLTVL.

The V gene is TRBV25-1, the J gene TRBJ2-3, with D tentatively TRBD1 (6 bases). Trimming left V 8 bases short and J 8 bases short, with 20 bases between. The CDR3 has 14 amino acids. Germline V gene sequence: CDR1 MGHDK, CDR2 SYGVNS. The DNA of the CDR3 is TGTGCCAGCGCGAGCCGAGGGACACCGAGTACGCAGTATTTT. It translates to CASASRGTPSTQYF.

The genes are TRBV2 and TRBJ2-1, with TRBD2 matching over 10 bases. The V segment lost 5 bases and the J segment 6 bases; nucleotides outside the gene matches: 7. Germline V gene data show CDR1 as SNHLY and CDR2 as FYNNEI. The CDR3 is made up of 15 amino acids. CDR3 nucleotides: TGTGCCAGCAGTAGAGAGCGGGGGGGCCGCAATGAGCAGTTCTTC. Translating gives CASSRERGGRNEQFF.

V gene TRBV29-1 combines with J gene TRBJ2-7; 11 positions match TRBD1. The germline V gene has CDR1 SQVTM and CDR2 ANQGSEA. This CDR3 region has 13 residues. The V and J ends lost 7 bases and 3 bases, in that order; junction bases with no gene match: 5. This CDR3 is CSATGTGGYEQYF. The CDR3 nucleotides are TGCAGCGCTACCGGGACAGGGGGCTACGAGCAGTACTTC.

This sequence joins TRBV2 and TRBJ2-3, with TRBD1 identical over 12 bases. The V and J ends lost 2 bases and 4 bases, in that order; junction bases with no gene match: 4. This CDR3 is 16 amino acids long. Looked up from germline, CDR1 is SNHLY and CDR2 is FYNNEI. CDR3 region: CASSEYGTGGADTQYF. The CDR3 bases are TGTGCCAGCAGTGAATATGGGACAGGGGGCGCAGATACGCAGTATTTT.

The chain joins TRBV5-1 to TRBJ2-7; the D gene is possibly TRBD2 (6 bases). The CDR3 covers 15 residues. With 4 bases removed from V and 2 bases from J, the gap between germline ends came to 16 bases. Germline assignment: CDR1 SGHRS and CDR2 YFSETQ. CDR3 residues: CASSPGVMSAYEQYF. DNA for the CDR3: TGCGCCAGCAGCCCGGGGGTGATGTCCGCCTACGAGCAGTACTTC.

The rearrangement uses TRBV7-8 and TRBJ2-7; 12 bases are shared with TRBD2. J was trimmed by 5 bases and V by 1 base; bases with no gene match: 15. The CDR3 is 19 residues long. Germline CDR1 reads SGHVS; CDR2 reads FQNEAQ. DNA of the CDR3: TGTGCCAGCAGCTTAGGACGAACTAGCGGGAGGTACAGAGCCAACGAGCAGTACTTC. Encoded protein: CASSLGRTSGRYRANEQYF.

The chain carries TRBV7-2 and TRBJ2-5, with TRBD1 matching 11 bases. Trimming removed 5 bases from V and 5 bases from J; junction bases left unmatched: 7. The CDR3 totals 15 residues. Germline V gene sequence: CDR1 SGHTA, CDR2 FQGNSA. The CDR3 loop reads CASSPDRGRTETQYF. The CDR3 DNA sequence: TGTGCCAGCAGCCCGGACAGGGGGCGTACGGAGACCCAGTACTTC.